The present T cell receptor beta chain was sequenced within a study of cytomegalovirus exposure and HLA in healthy donors. The V end was cut by 0 bases, the J end by 5 bases, with 14 bases between. The CDR3 covers 14 residues. Per the germline V gene, CDR1 is GTSNPN and CDR2 is SVGIG (reference sequence). Findings and limits, study-wide: An analysis was carried out at a later point. It showed that HLA-associated TCR beta chains were more clonally expanded than equally common non-associated chains.

Concerning this clone itself: Antigen specificity is unknown.

The PCR contained 60 Vbeta and 13 Jbeta primers. Assay: immunoSEQ multiplex PCR; the TCRdb copy retains only in-frame clones and omits some. The sample totals approximately 120,000 clones. The J gene is TRBJ2-7, the V gene TRBV30, with D perhaps matching TRBD1 (6 bases). The sequence came from a man aged 25-45 years in good health and CMV-seronegative. The material sequenced was PBMCs. The CDR3 region is CAWSVAGVINEQYF. In nucleotides, the CDR3 is TGTGCCTGGAGTGTGGCAGGGGTGATAAACGAGCAGTACTTC. Supplemented by reference TRBV30 and TRBJ2-7, the full variable domain reads SQTIHQWPATLVQPVGSPLSLECTVEGTSNPNLYWYRQAAGRGLQLLFYSVGIGQISSEVPQNLSASRPQDRQFILSSKKLLLSDSGFYLCAWSVAGVINEQYFGPGTRLTVT.